A single sample gave rise to the 23 T cell receptor beta chains below, sequenced in a study of T cells after yellow fever vaccination. In TCRdb, the 5' RACE reads were re-called with MiXCR into one record per CDR3 protein. The sample shows approximately 300,000 distinct CDR3 sequences, roughly 10% of them seen only once. Sequenced here: CD4+ T cells sorted from PBMCs, sampled 45 days after the yellow fever booster vaccination. Receptor source: a man between 18 and 35 years old who received the YFV17D yellow fever vaccine.

V and J are TRBV5-1 and TRBJ1-2, with 9 bases identical to TRBD1. CDR1 and CDR2 (germline): SGHRS, YFSETQ. J gave up 0 bases and V 3 bases, and 9 bases lay outside the gene matches. This CDR3 has 17 amino acids. CDR3 region: CASSSTLDRGANYGYTF. DNA of the CDR3: TGCGCCAGCAGCTCCACTCTTGACAGGGGGGCTAACTATGGCTACACCTTC.

Only a few counts were recorded for this clonotype. The V and J genes are TRBV11-1 and TRBJ1-1; D gene uncertain. CDR3 length: 16 amino acids. Germline assignment: CDR1 SGHAT and CDR2 FQDESV (reference sequence). V shed 1 base and J shed 0 bases, with 12 bases lying between them. Here the CDR3 reads CASSLGPGGMNTEAFF. The CDR3 coding sequence is TGTGCCAGCAGCTTAGGTCCCGGAGGGATGAACACTGAAGCTTTCTTT.

The chain employs TRBV19 and TRBJ2-4; 10 bases are a match to TRBD1. This CDR3 is 16 amino acids long. J gave up 6 bases and V 2 bases, and 7 bases lay outside the gene matches. Germline V gene data show CDR1 as LNHDA and CDR2 as SQIVND (reference sequence). This chain's CDR3 is CASSIRVGTGVNIQYF. CDR3 nucleotides: TGTGCCAGTAGTATACGGGTAGGGACAGGGGTAAACATTCAGTACTTC.

There are many counts of this clonotype. This chain joins TRBV3-1 and TRBJ2-7, with TRBD1 matching 7 bases. Germline CDR1 LGHDT, CDR2 YNNKEL (reference sequence). V gave up 2 bases and J gave up 5 bases; unmatched junction bases: 9. The CDR3 extends over 15 amino acids. The CDR3 DNA reads TGTGCCAGCAGCCAACCTTCGACAGGGACAAACGAGCAGTACTTC. It is translated as CASSQPSTGTNEQYF.

This clonotype was counted a few times. In nucleotides, the CDR3 is TGTGCCACCAGTGATTTCGCAGGGGCTAGCTCCTACAATGAGCAGTTCTTC. It translates to CATSDFAGASSYNEQFF. V and J are TRBV24-1 and TRBJ2-1, with D possibly being TRBD1 (6 bases). Trimming took 1 base from V and 0 from J, leaving 12 bases between them. Germline CDR1 reads KGHDR; CDR2 reads SFDVKD. The CDR3 is 17 amino acids.

The chain couples TRBV5-1 to TRBJ2-7; a weak D match, TRBD1 (6 bases). Trimming stripped 2 bases from V and 2 bases from J, with 11 bases between. Germline V gene sequence: CDR1 SGHRS, CDR2 YFSETQ. The CDR3 covers 14 residues. The CDR3 protein is CASSFNRDTYEQYF. The CDR3 nucleotides are TGCGCCAGCAGCTTTAACAGGGACACCTACGAGCAGTACTTC.

This clonotype occurred a few times. The chain couples TRBV4-3 to TRBJ2-3; D might be TRBD1 (5 bases). Germline lookup yields CDR1 LGHNA and CDR2 YSLEER. This CDR3 comprises 16 residues. V was cut by 1 base and J by 0 bases, with 11 bases left in between. The CDR3 coding sequence is TGCGCCAGCAGCCAAGGGGGCCACTCTAGCACAGATACGCAGTATTTT. Its protein product is CASSQGGHSSTDTQYF.

This clonotype came up a few times. V usage is TRBV7-9 and J usage is TRBJ2-3; the match to TRBD1 covers 7 bases. The germline V gene encodes CDR1 SEHNR and CDR2 FQNEAQ (reference sequence). The ends lost 3 bases at V and 1 base at J; junction bases unmatched: 4. The CDR3 is 15 amino acids. CDR3 amino acids: CASSFPTGRTDTQYF. DNA of the CDR3: TGTGCCAGCAGCTTCCCGACAGGGCGCACAGATACGCAGTATTTT.

The V and J genes are TRBV27 and TRBJ2-2; D assignment may be TRBD1 or TRBD2 (5 bases each). The CDR3 runs 15 residues. The V gene's germline CDR1 is MNHEY and CDR2 SMNVEV (reference sequence). The V gene lost 6 bases and the J gene lost 2 bases, with 13 bases spanning the gap. CDR3 DNA: TGTGCCAGCAGCCCGCTGGGACGCAACACCGGGGAGCTGTTTTTT. It is translated as CASSPLGRNTGELFF.

V and J are TRBV7-2 and TRBJ2-7, with D possibly being TRBD2 (5 bases). V was pared by 1 base and J by 0 bases, with 13 bases between. The CDR3 is 16 residues long. Germline V gives CDR1 SGHTA, CDR2 FQGNSA. The CDR3 DNA is TGTGCCAGCAGCTTAGGTCGGGGAACCCTCTCCTACGAGCAGTACTTC. It translates to CASSLGRGTLSYEQYF.

In this sample, this clonotype turned up a few times. V and J are TRBV12-3 or TRBV12-4 and TRBJ1-2; TRBD1 agrees at 9 bases. The V gene end was trimmed by 5 bases and the J gene end by 7 bases; junction bases not matched to a gene: 8. The CDR3 consists of 14 residues. CDR3 coding DNA: TGTGCCAGCAGTCCCCAGACAGGGGGTAGTGGCTACACCTTC. As protein: CASSPQTGGSGYTF.

Ten or more counts support this clonotype. V gene TRBV4-3 combines with J gene TRBJ1-2; 9 bases fit TRBD1. After removal of 4 bases from V and 4 bases from J, the junction contained 10 bases not matched to a gene. CDR1 is LGHNA and CDR2 is YSLEER in the germline V gene. The CDR3 runs to 16 residues. CDR3 sequence: CASSRKTGGTSYGYTF. CDR3 in DNA: TGCGCCAGCAGCCGTAAGACAGGGGGAACCTCCTATGGCTACACCTTC.

This clonotype came up a few times. V is TRBV20-1 and J is TRBJ1-4, with D possibly matching TRBD1 (5 bases). The V end lost 3 bases, the J end lost 3 bases, and 17 bases lay between the germline ends. The CDR3 spans 16 residues. The germline V gene has CDR1 DFQATT and CDR2 SNEGSKA (reference sequence). CDR3 nucleotides: TGCAGTGCTAGGAGGGCAGGAGGGGCTTCTAATGAAAAACTGTTTTTT. Translating it yields CSARRAGGASNEKLFF.

At least ten counts were recorded for this clonotype. The rearrangement uses TRBV30 and TRBJ2-3; possible D gene TRBD2, 5 bases. With 3 bases removed from V and 1 base from J, the gap between germline ends came to 8 bases. CDR3 length: 13 residues. The V gene's germline CDR1 is GTSNPN and CDR2 SVGIG (reference sequence). CDR3 loop: CAWSLGGTDTQYF. The CDR3 DNA reads as TGTGCCTGGAGCCTCGGGGGCACAGATACGCAGTATTTT.

In this sample, this clonotype turned up a few times. This sequence joins TRBV29-1 and TRBJ2-7; no clear D. V gave up 4 bases and J gave up 2 bases, with 9 bases separating them. Germline V CDR1 and CDR2: SQVTM, ANQGSEA. CDR3 size: 12 residues. DNA for the CDR3: TGCAGCGTTGCGGAACAGACCTACGAGCAGTACTTC. This sequence encodes CSVAEQTYEQYF.

V gene TRBV12-3 or TRBV12-4 combines with J gene TRBJ1-4, with D unresolved. Trimming left V 5 bases short and J 6 bases short, with 4 bases between. The CDR3 totals 11 residues. CDR3 in amino acids: CASSGDEKLFF. CDR3 DNA: TGTGCCAGCAGTGGCGATGAAAAACTGTTTTTT.

This clonotype was seen more than once but under ten times. V usage is TRBV6-5 and J usage is TRBJ1-2; D unresolved. This CDR3 contains 16 residues. Germline CDR1 is MNHEY and CDR2 is SVGAGI. V lost 0 bases and J 4 bases, leaving 15 bases between the germline ends. In DNA, the CDR3 is TGTGCCAGCAGTTACTCCGTACCGACCGGAATCTATGGCTACACCTTC. Translated, it gives CASSYSVPTGIYGYTF.

The V gene is TRBV11-1, the J gene TRBJ2-2, with D perhaps matching TRBD2 (5 bases). The germline gives CDR1 SGHAT, CDR2 FQDESV (reference sequence). The V end lost 5 bases, the J end lost 2 bases, and 15 bases lay between the germline ends. CDR3 length equals 16 residues. This CDR3 is CASSPQLGANTGELFF. CDR3 nucleotides: TGTGCCAGCAGCCCCCAGCTGGGAGCAAACACCGGGGAGCTGTTTTTT.

The rearrangement joins TRBV7-9 to TRBJ2-3; D is perhaps TRBD1 (6 bases). The CDR3 extends over 15 amino acids. V gave up 6 bases and J gave up 1 base, with 14 bases separating them. Germline V CDR1 and CDR2: SEHNR, FQNEAQ (reference sequence). In DNA form, the CDR3 reads TGTGCCAGCAGTAAAACAGGGAGCCGCACAGATACGCAGTATTTT. The encoded protein is CASSKTGSRTDTQYF.

This sequence joins TRBV7-3 and TRBJ2-5, with TRBD1 as a possible D gene (5 bases). V was trimmed by 4 bases and J by 4 bases, leaving 10 bases between them. The CDR3 is 13 residues long. Germline CDR1 is SGHTA and CDR2 is FQGTGA. CDR3 bases: TGTGCCAGCAGCTCAGGGTTTGGAGAGACCCAGTACTTC. Amino acid sequence: CASSSGFGETQYF.

The table lists this clonotype with many counts. The rearrangement links TRBV5-1 to TRBJ2-1, with D hard to call. The CDR3 consists of 15 residues. The V and J ends lost 0 bases and 5 bases respectively, with 12 bases between them. Germline V gene sequence: CDR1 SGHRS, CDR2 YFSETQ. The CDR3 DNA reads as TGCGCCAGCAGCTTGGGGGGTCGTGTGGACAATGAGCAGTTCTTC. It encodes CASSLGGRVDNEQFF. Full variable domain (rest looked up from reference TRBV5-1 and TRBJ2-1): KAGVTQTPRYLIKTRGQQVTLSCSPISGHRSVSWYQQTPGQGLQFLFEYFSETQRNKGNFPGRFSGRQFSNSRSEMNVSTLELGDSALYLCASSLGGRVDNEQFFGPGTRLTVL.

The chain couples TRBV7-2 to TRBJ2-7; the D call may be TRBD1 or TRBD2 (5 bases each). The CDR3 spans 15 residues. The ends were cut back, 5 bases at V and 2 bases at J, with 16 bases in the middle. CDR1 is SGHTA and CDR2 is FQGNSA in the germline V gene. Here the CDR3 DNA reads TGTGCCAGCAGCCCCATACGGGGACCCCCCTACGAGCAGTACTTC. Translated: CASSPIRGPPYEQYF.

Of note for this clonotype: One end of the junction is discordant with germline, which a read error may explain. The chain couples TRBV19 to TRBJ2-3; maybe TRBD1 (6 bases). Germline CDR1 is LNHDA and CDR2 is SQIVND (reference sequence). This CDR3 is 14 amino acids long. This CDR3 reads CASSAGTTRDTEYF. In nucleotides, the CDR3 is TGTGCCAGTAGTGCCGGGACAACCAGGGATACGGAGTATTTT. The variable domain in full, completed from reference TRBV19 and TRBJ2-3, reads DGGITQSPKYLFRKEGQNVTLSCEQNLNHDAMYWYRQDPGQGLRLIYYSQIVNDFQKGDIAEGYSVSREKKESFPLTVTSAQKNPTAFYLCASSAGTTRDTEYFGPGTRLTVL.